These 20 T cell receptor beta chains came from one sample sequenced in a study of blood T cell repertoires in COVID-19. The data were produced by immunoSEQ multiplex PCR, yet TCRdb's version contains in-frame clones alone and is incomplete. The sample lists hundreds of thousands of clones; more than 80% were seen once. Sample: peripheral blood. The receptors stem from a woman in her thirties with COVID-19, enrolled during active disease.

CDR3 residues: CASSVPGLGKETQYF. The CDR3 DNA is TGTGCCAGCAGTGTTCCGGGACTAGGAAAAGAGACCCAGTACTTC. The chain is built from TRBV25-1 and TRBJ2-5; 8 bases line up with TRBD2. This CDR3 contains 15 residues. With 4 bases clipped from V and 3 bases from J, the junction kept 7 bases outside the gene matches. Germline values: CDR1 MGHDK, CDR2 SYGVNS. Full variable domain (outside the CDR3, taken from reference TRBV25-1 and TRBJ2-5): EADIYQTPRYLVIGTGKKITLECSQTMGHDKMYWYQQDPGMELHLIHYSYGVNSTEKGDLSSESTVSRIRTEHFPLTLESARPSHTSQYLCASSVPGLGKETQYFGPGTRLLVL.

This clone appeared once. The CDR3 coding sequence is TGTGCCAGCAGCTTAGAGGGAGGACTAGGTTATGGCTACACCTTC. It is translated as CASSLEGGLGYGYTF. The rearrangement joins TRBV11-2 to TRBJ1-2, with no clear D. V lost 0 bases, J lost 5 bases, and 13 bases lay in between. The germline gives CDR1 SGHAT, CDR2 FQNNGV. The CDR3 is 15 residues long.

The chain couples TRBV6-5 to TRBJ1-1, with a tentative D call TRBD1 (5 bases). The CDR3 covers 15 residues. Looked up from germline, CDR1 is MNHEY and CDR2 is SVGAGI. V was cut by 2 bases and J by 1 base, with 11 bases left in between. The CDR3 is CASSYGRAWNTEAFF. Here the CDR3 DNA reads TGTGCCAGCAGTTACGGCAGGGCATGGAACACTGAAGCTTTCTTT.

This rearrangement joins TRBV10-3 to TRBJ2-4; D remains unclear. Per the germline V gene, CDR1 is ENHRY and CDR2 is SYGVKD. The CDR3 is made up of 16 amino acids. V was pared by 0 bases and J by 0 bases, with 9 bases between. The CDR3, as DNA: TGTGCCATCAGTGAGTCGTCAGCGTTAGCCAAAAACATTCAGTACTTC. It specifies CAISESSALAKNIQYF.

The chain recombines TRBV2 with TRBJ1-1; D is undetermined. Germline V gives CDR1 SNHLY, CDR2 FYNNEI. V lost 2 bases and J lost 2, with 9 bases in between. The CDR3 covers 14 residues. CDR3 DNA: TGTGCCAGCAGTGAACGTGGCAGTAACACTGAAGCTTTCTTT. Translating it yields CASSERGSNTEAFF.

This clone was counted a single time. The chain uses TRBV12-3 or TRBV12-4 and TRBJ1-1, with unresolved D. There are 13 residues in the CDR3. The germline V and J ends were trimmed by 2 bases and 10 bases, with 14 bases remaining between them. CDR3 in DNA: TGTGCCAGCAGTTTAACCCGGGATCACGGAGCTTTCTTT. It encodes CASSLTRDHGAFF.

CDR3: CASSSGTGEKLFF. CDR3 bases: TGTGCCAGCTCCTCAGGCACAGGTGAAAAACTGTTTTTT. This chain links TRBV18 with TRBJ1-4, with D maybe TRBD1 (5 bases). V lost 6 bases, J lost 7 bases, and 12 bases lay in between. This CDR3 has 13 residues. The germline CDR1 and CDR2 sequences are KGHSH and LQKENI.

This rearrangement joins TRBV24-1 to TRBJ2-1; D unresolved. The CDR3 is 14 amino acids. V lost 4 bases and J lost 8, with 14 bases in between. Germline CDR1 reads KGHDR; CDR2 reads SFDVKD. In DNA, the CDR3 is TGTGCCACCAGTGACACCCCTAATAGCTATGAGCAGTTCTTC. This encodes CATSDTPNSYEQFF.

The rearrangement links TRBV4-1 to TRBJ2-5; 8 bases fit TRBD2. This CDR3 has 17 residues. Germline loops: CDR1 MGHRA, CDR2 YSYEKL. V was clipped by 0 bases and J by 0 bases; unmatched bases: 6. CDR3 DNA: TGCGCCAGCAGCCAAGATTTGAGCGGGGGCTACCAAGAGACCCAGTACTTC. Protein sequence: CASSQDLSGGYQETQYF.

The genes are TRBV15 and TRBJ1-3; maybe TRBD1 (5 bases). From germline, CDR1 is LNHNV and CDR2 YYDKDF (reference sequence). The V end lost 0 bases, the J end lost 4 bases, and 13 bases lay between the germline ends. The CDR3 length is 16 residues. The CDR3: CATSRDPLQGGNTIYF. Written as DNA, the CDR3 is TGTGCCACCAGCAGAGATCCCCTTCAGGGAGGAAACACCATATATTTT. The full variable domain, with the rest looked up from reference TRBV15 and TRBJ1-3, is DAMVIQNPRYQVTQFGKPVTLSCSQTLNHNVMYWYQQKSSQAPKLLFHYYDKDFNNEADTPDNFQSRRPNTSFCFLDIRSPGLGDTAMYLCATSRDPLQGGNTIYFGEGSWLTVV.

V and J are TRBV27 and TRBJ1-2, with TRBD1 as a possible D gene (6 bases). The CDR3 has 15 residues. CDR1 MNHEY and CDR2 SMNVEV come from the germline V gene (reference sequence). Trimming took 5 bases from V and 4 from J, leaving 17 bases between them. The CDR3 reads CASSPERGASYGYTF. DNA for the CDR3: TGTGCCAGCAGTCCTGAGCGGGGGGCCTCCTATGGCTACACCTTC.

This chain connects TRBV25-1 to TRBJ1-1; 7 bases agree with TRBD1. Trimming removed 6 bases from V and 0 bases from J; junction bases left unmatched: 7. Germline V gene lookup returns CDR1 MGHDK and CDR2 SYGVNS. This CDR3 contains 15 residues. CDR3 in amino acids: CASRRGQGVNTEAFF. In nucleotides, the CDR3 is TGTGCCAGCAGAAGGGGGCAAGGTGTGAACACTGAAGCTTTCTTT. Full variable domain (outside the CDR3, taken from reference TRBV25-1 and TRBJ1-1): EADIYQTPRYLVIGTGKKITLECSQTMGHDKMYWYQQDPGMELHLIHYSYGVNSTEKGDLSSESTVSRIRTEHFPLTLESARPSHTSQYLCASRRGQGVNTEAFFGQGTRLTVV.

CDR3 in amino acids: CASSIGGTRSYEQYF. The CDR3 DNA sequence: TGTGCCAGTAGTATTGGAGGGACTAGATCCTACGAGCAGTACTTC. The chain has TRBV19 and TRBJ2-7; 8 positions match TRBD2. The germline V gene encodes CDR1 LNHDA and CDR2 SQIVND (reference sequence). This CDR3 comprises 15 residues. J lost 1 base, V lost 3 bases, and 5 bases had no gene match.

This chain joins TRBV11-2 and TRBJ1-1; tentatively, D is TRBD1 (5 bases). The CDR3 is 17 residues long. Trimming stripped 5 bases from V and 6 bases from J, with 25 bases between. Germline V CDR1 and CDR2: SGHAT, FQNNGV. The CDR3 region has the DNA TGTGCCAGCAGCCAGAGCATTGTAAGCCCGGGACTCTCTGAAGCTTTCTTT. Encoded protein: CASSQSIVSPGLSEAFF. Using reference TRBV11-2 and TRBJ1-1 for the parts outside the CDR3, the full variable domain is EAGVAQSPRYKIIEKRQSVAFWCNPISGHATLYWYQQILGQGPKLLIQFQNNGVVDDSQLPKDRFSAERLKGVDSTLKIQPAKLEDSAVYLCASSQSIVSPGLSEAFFGQGTRLTVV.

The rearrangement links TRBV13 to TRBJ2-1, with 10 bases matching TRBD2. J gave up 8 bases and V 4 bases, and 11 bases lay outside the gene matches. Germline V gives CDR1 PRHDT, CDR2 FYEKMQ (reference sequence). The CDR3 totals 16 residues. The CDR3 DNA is TGTGCCAGCAGCTCTAAAAGCGGGGGGGCCGTACATGAGCAGTTCTTC. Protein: CASSSKSGGAVHEQFF.

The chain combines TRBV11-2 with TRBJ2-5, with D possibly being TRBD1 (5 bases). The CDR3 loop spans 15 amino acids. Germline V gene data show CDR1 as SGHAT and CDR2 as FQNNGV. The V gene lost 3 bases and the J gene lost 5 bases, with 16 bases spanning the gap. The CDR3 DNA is TGTGCCAGCAGCTTTAATGGGGATCCAGGGGAGACCCAGTACTTC. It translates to CASSFNGDPGETQYF.

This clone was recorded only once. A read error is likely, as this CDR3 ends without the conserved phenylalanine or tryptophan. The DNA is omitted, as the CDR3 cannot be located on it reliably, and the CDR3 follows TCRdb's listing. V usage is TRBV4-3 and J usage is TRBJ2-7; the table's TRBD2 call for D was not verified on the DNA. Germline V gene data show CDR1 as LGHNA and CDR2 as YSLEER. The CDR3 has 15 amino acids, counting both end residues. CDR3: CASSPRRRRGTSGNA.

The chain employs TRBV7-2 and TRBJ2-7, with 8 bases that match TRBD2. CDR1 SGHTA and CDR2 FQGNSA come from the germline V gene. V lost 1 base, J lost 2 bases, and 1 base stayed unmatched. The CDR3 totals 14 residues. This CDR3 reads CASSLGSGTYEQYF. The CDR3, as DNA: TGTGCCAGCAGCTTAGGTAGCGGGACCTACGAGCAGTACTTC.

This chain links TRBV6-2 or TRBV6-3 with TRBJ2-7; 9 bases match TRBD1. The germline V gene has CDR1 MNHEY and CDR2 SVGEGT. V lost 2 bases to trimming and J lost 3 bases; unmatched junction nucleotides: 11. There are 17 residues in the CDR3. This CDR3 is CASSYDPQGAPFYEQYF. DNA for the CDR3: TGTGCCAGCAGTTACGACCCACAGGGGGCCCCATTCTACGAGCAGTACTTC.

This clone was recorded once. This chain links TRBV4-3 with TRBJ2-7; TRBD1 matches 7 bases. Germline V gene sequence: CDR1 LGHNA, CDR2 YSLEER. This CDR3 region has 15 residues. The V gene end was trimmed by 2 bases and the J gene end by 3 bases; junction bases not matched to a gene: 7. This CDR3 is CASSQYRGWDYEQYF. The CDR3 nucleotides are TGCGCCAGCAGCCAATACAGGGGTTGGGACTACGAGCAGTACTTC.